These 7 T cell receptor beta chains were all obtained from the same sample, sequenced in a study of response to subunit inactivated influenza vaccine. TCRdb fed the RT-PCR reads into MiXCR, producing one record per CDR3 protein. The table has roughly 650,000 distinct CDR3 sequences, approximately 15% seen once. The source was PBMCs from blood, collected 14 days before vaccination. These receptors all stem from a man between 50 and 59 years old who received an inactivated influenza vaccine.

This clonotype has a handful of counts. The chain carries TRBV6-1 and TRBJ1-5; D perhaps matches TRBD1 (5 bases). CDR3 length equals 13 residues. V was cut by 5 bases and J by 8 bases, with 13 bases left in between. In germline, CDR1 is MNHNS, CDR2 SASEGT. The CDR3 sequence is CASSQGVTEPQHF. In nucleotides, the CDR3 is TGTGCCAGCAGTCAAGGGGTAACCGAGCCCCAGCATTTT.

This clonotype was seen ten or more times. The chain combines TRBV5-1 with TRBJ2-5; unclear D gene. The V gene's germline CDR1 is SGHRS and CDR2 YFSETQ. V was trimmed by 0 bases and J by 0 bases, leaving 6 bases between them. This CDR3 comprises 14 residues. Here the CDR3 DNA reads TGCGCCAGCAGCTTGGCGAGGCACCAAGAGACCCAGTACTTC. Protein: CASSLARHQETQYF.

This clonotype was counted a few times. The CDR3: CASSSGQGQFVRRNEQFF. The CDR3 DNA is TGTGCCAGCAGTTCGGGACAGGGGCAATTTGTTAGGAGGAATGAGCAGTTCTTC. The chain uses TRBV28 and TRBJ2-1; the match to TRBD1 covers 10 bases. The junction had 16 bases not matched to a gene; V was cut back by 4 bases and J by 7 bases. The CDR3 loop spans 18 amino acids. The V gene's germline CDR1 is MDHEN and CDR2 SYDVKM.

J is TRBJ1-2 and V is TRBV7-2; tentative D call: TRBD1 (6 bases). Trimming took off 2 bases at V and 3 bases at J, with 13 bases between the two ends. CDR3 length: 15 amino acids. Germline V CDR1 and CDR2: SGHTA, FQGNSA. CDR3 sequence (DNA): TGTGCCAGCAGCTTAATTGGGGGGCGCGACTATGGCTACACCTTC. It translates to CASSLIGGRDYGYTF.

The V call is TRBV18, the J call TRBJ2-7, with TRBD1 identical over 7 bases. The CDR3 runs to 13 residues. Germline V lookup: CDR1 KGHSH, CDR2 LQKENI. Unmatched junction bases numbered 9, after V lost 4 bases and J lost 9 bases. CDR3 protein: CASSLKDRDGQYF. In DNA form, the CDR3 reads TGTGCCAGCTCACTTAAAGACAGGGACGGGCAGTACTTC.

The chain combines TRBV7-3 with TRBJ2-3, with 10 bases aligning to TRBD2. Per the germline V gene, CDR1 is SGHTA and CDR2 is FQGTGA. The CDR3 loop spans 16 amino acids. The V segment lost 5 bases and the J segment 3 bases; nucleotides outside the gene matches: 8. Here the CDR3 reads CASSRSSGSSTDTQYF. CDR3 nucleotides: TGTGCCAGCAGCCGTTCTAGCGGGAGTTCGACAGATACGCAGTATTTT.

J is TRBJ2-5 and V is TRBV10-2, with TRBD2 identical over 7 bases. J was trimmed by 0 bases and V by 3 bases; bases with no gene match: 1. The CDR3 is made up of 14 amino acids. Per germline, CDR1 WSHSY and CDR2 SAAADI. CDR3 bases: TGCGCCAGCAGTGAAGCGGGGTACCAAGAGACCCAGTACTTC. Protein product: CASSEAGYQETQYF.